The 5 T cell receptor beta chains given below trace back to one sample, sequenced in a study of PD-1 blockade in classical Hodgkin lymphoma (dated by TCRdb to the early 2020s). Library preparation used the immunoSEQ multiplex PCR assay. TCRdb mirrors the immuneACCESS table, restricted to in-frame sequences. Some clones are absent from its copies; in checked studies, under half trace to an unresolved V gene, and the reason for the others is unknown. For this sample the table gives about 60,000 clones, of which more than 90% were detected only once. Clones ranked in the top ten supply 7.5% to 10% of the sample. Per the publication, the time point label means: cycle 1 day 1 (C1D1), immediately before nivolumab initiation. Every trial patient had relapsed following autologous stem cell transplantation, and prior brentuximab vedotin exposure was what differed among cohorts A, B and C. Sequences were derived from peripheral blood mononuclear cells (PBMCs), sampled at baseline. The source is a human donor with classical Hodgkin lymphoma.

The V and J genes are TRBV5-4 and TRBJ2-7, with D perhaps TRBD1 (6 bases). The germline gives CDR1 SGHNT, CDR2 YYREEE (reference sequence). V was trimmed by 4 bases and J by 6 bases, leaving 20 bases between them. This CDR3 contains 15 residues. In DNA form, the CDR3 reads TGTGCCAGCAGCCCCAGGGGTACAGGTTACGGCGAGCAGTACTTC. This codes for CASSPRGTGYGEQYF.

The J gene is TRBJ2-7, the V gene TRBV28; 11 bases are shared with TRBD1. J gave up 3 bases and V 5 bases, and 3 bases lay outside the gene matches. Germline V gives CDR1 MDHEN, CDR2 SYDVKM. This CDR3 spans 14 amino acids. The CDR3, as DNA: TGTGCCAGCAGTCCCGGGACAGGGGGCTACGAGCAGTACTTC. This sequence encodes CASSPGTGGYEQYF.

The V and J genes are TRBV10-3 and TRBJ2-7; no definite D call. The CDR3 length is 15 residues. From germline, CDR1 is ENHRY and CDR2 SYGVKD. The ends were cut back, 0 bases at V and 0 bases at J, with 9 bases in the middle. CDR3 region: CAISESAGPSYEQYF. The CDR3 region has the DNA TGTGCCATCAGTGAGTCCGCAGGTCCCTCCTACGAGCAGTACTTC.

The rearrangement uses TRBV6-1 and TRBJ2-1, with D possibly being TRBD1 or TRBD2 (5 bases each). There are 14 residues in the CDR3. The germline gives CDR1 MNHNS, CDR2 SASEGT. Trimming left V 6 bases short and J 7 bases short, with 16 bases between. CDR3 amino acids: CASSPRDGRNEQFF. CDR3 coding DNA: TGTGCCAGCAGCCCGAGGGACGGGCGGAATGAGCAGTTCTTC.

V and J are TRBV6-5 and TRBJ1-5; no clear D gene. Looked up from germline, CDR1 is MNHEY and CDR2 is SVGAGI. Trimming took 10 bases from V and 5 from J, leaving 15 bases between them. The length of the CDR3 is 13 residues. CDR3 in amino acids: CAIGPRAHQPQHF. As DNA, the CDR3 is TGTGCCATTGGACCCCGAGCACATCAGCCCCAGCATTTT.